The 27 T cell receptor beta chains in this list originate from one sample, sequenced in a study of shared clonotypes between healthy human individuals. The repertoire was sequenced with immunoSEQ multiplex PCR; TCRdb's copy has only in-frame clones and lacks some. The sample lists 2 million to 2.5 million clones; more than 80% were seen once. The sample taken for sequencing was naive CD4+ T cells from PBMCs. This sample's subset: CD45RA+ positively selected. These TCRs come from a man between 18 and 35 years old in good health. Some clones in this sample may be carry-over from other donors' samples.

The chain uses TRBV7-8 and TRBJ2-1; 7 bases map to TRBD2. The CDR3 totals 17 residues. Germline CDR1 and CDR2: SGHVS and FQNEAQ. V was pared by 5 bases and J by 0 bases, with 10 bases of the junction left unmatched. This CDR3 is CASSPRVRGSSYNEQFF. CDR3 nucleotide sequence: TGTGCCAGCAGCCCACGGGTGCGGGGGAGCTCCTACAATGAGCAGTTCTTC.

The V and J genes are TRBV18 and TRBJ2-1; D is ambiguous. Germline V gene data show CDR1 as KGHSH and CDR2 as LQKENI. The CDR3 runs to 16 residues. Deletions cut 5 bases from V and 0 bases from J, with 14 bases between. CDR3 bases: TGTGCCAGCTCATTTACACTTACTAACTCCTACAATGAGCAGTTCTTC. Its translation: CASSFTLTNSYNEQFF.

This clone was detected once. This chain links TRBV5-1 with TRBJ1-4; D is unresolved. This CDR3 is 14 amino acids long. The V end lost 0 bases, the J end lost 7 bases, and 10 bases lay between the germline ends. Germline CDR1 and CDR2: SGHRS and YFSETQ. As DNA, the CDR3 is TGCGCCAGCAGCTTGGGACGGCCCCCTGAAAAACTGTTTTTT. Its protein product is CASSLGRPPEKLFF.

The genes are TRBV11-2 and TRBJ2-3; perhaps D is TRBD1 or TRBD2 (7 bases each). Germline CDR1 is SGHAT and CDR2 is FQNNGV. The CDR3 runs to 15 residues. Trimming pared 5 bases from V and 6 bases from J, leaving 18 bases between. CDR3 DNA: TGTGCCAGCAGCCCTATGCGGCAGGGGGGGGATACGCAGTATTTT. Translating it yields CASSPMRQGGDTQYF.

The genes are TRBV7-9 and TRBJ1-4, with 9 bases identical to TRBD1. The CDR3 spans 15 residues. V shed 4 bases, J shed 8 bases, and the junction held 8 bases outside the gene matches. Germline CDR1 SEHNR, CDR2 FQNEAQ (reference sequence). The CDR3 DNA sequence: TGTGCCAGCAGCTACCGGACAGGGGACGGCGAAAAACTGTTTTTT. Translation: CASSYRTGDGEKLFF.

The genes are TRBV2 and TRBJ2-2; D not certain. The CDR3 runs to 10 residues. With 6 bases removed from V and 7 bases from J, the gap between germline ends came to 3 bases. Germline loops: CDR1 SNHLY, CDR2 FYNNEI. CDR3 sequence: CASSFGELFF. CDR3 in DNA: TGTGCCAGCAGCTTCGGGGAGCTGTTTTTT.

Comments on this clone: The same CDR3 is also encoded by other DNA sequences in this sample. The gene calls are TRBV9 and TRBJ2-7; 9 bases agree with TRBD1. Unmatched junction bases numbered 3, after V lost 2 bases and J lost 3 bases. This CDR3 contains 14 residues. The germline V gene encodes CDR1 SGDLS and CDR2 YYNGEE. The CDR3 region has the DNA TGTGCCAGCAGCGTTGGACAGGGGAACTACGAGCAGTACTTC. Its protein is CASSVGQGNYEQYF.

The chain employs TRBV18 and TRBJ2-2; TRBD2 matches 13 bases. Germline trimming cut 3 bases from V and 4 bases from J; bases unmatched to any gene: 8. The CDR3 has 18 residues. The V gene's germline CDR1 is KGHSH and CDR2 LQKENI. The CDR3 loop reads CASSPWTSGSGSTGELFF. The CDR3 DNA follows: TGTGCCAGCTCACCCTGGACTAGCGGGAGCGGTTCCACCGGGGAGCTGTTTTTT.

DNA of the CDR3: TGTGCCAGCAGCCTCCCGGGGGAGGAGACCCAGTACTTC. It translates to CASSLPGEETQYF. The chain has TRBV4-2 and TRBJ2-5; D perhaps matches TRBD2 (6 bases). Germline-derived CDR1 and CDR2 are LGHNA and YNFKEQ. The CDR3 length is 13 residues. Trimming left V 4 bases short and J 5 bases short, with 11 bases between.

The gene calls are TRBV29-1 and TRBJ2-3; D might be TRBD2 (7 bases). This CDR3 has 16 residues. The germline V gene has CDR1 SQVTM and CDR2 ANQGSEA. Trimming shortened V by 4 bases and J by 5 bases, and 22 bases separated the two germline ends. The CDR3 sequence: CSVGTPGGSRGDTQYF. The CDR3 DNA reads TGCAGCGTTGGGACCCCGGGCGGGAGCAGGGGAGATACGCAGTATTTT.

The chain employs TRBV2 and TRBJ2-1; D is undetermined. The CDR3 has 15 amino acids. Germline CDR1 is SNHLY and CDR2 is FYNNEI. Deletions cut 1 base from V and 4 bases from J, with 11 bases between. DNA of the CDR3: TGTGCCAGCAGTGAAGTGTCACTTCAGTACAATGAGCAGTTCTTC. Protein product: CASSEVSLQYNEQFF.

The rearrangement links TRBV29-1 to TRBJ1-1; TRBD1 agrees at 7 bases. Germline CDR1 SQVTM, CDR2 ANQGSEA. Unmatched junction bases numbered 13, after V lost 5 bases and J lost 10 bases. CDR3 length equals 13 residues. The CDR3 DNA is TGCAGCGTTAGGATTTGGGCAGGGGGTGTAGCTTTCTTT. Residues: CSVRIWAGGVAFF.

V is TRBV28 and J is TRBJ2-1, with D tentatively TRBD2 (5 bases). The CDR3 sequence is 16 residues long. The ends were cut back, 3 bases at V and 8 bases at J, with 20 bases in the middle. In germline, CDR1 is MDHEN, CDR2 SYDVKM. The CDR3 here is CASSFSGLAPADEQFF. CDR3 DNA sequence: TGTGCCAGCAGTTTCTCCGGACTGGCCCCCGCGGATGAGCAGTTCTTC.

This sequence joins TRBV9 and TRBJ2-2, with D possibly matching TRBD2 (5 bases). The CDR3 totals 14 residues. CDR1 SGDLS and CDR2 YYNGEE come from the germline V gene. Trimming shortened V by 0 bases and J by 8 bases, and 11 bases separated the two germline ends. CDR3 residues: CASSVGSDHGELFF. CDR3 in DNA: TGTGCCAGCAGCGTAGGTAGCGACCATGGGGAGCTGTTTTTT.

This chain connects TRBV28 to TRBJ2-3; the match to TRBD2 covers 8 bases. Trimming removed 6 bases from V and 2 bases from J; junction bases left unmatched: 7. The CDR3 runs 15 residues. The germline gives CDR1 MDHEN, CDR2 SYDVKM. CDR3 in DNA: TGTGCCAGCAGCTCTCCCGGGAGGGACACAGATACGCAGTATTTT. Its translation: CASSSPGRDTDTQYF.

This chain joins TRBV7-3 and TRBJ1-1, with D unclear. V lost 5 bases, J lost 3 bases, and 10 bases lay in between. The CDR3 is 13 residues long. CDR1 and CDR2 from the germline V gene are SGHTA and FQGTGA. The CDR3 is CASSQQRDTEAFF. The CDR3 coding sequence is TGTGCCAGCAGCCAGCAGAGGGACACTGAAGCTTTCTTT.

The V and J genes are TRBV28 and TRBJ2-3; TRBD2 agrees at 7 bases. Germline assignment: CDR1 MDHEN and CDR2 SYDVKM. The J segment lost 4 bases and the V segment lost 5 bases, leaving 3 bases of the junction unmatched. CDR3 length: 13 amino acids. CDR3 DNA: TGTGCCAGCAGTGGGAGGGTTGCAGATACGCAGTATTTT. Translation: CASSGRVADTQYF.

On this clone itself: Within the sample, other DNA sequences also encode this same CDR3. The chain links TRBV5-1 to TRBJ2-7, with D perhaps assigned TRBD1 or TRBD2 (5 bases each). Trimming left V 0 bases short and J 2 bases short, with 12 bases between. The CDR3 length is 15 residues. Germline-derived CDR1 and CDR2 are SGHRS and YFSETQ. This CDR3 is CASSLAGGNTYEQYF. The CDR3, as DNA: TGCGCCAGCAGCTTGGCTGGGGGAAATACCTACGAGCAGTACTTC.

This chain joins TRBV6-1 and TRBJ1-3; unclear D gene. Germline V gene lookup returns CDR1 MNHNS and CDR2 SASEGT. Trimming stripped 2 bases from V and 5 bases from J, with 7 bases between. This CDR3 contains 13 residues. The DNA of the CDR3 is TGTGCCAGCAGTGAATTTTCGAGAAACACCATATATTTT. Its protein is CASSEFSRNTIYF.

The table lists this clone with a few counts. The chain couples TRBV2 to TRBJ1-1; D is unresolved. The CDR3 is 13 residues long. Germline assignment: CDR1 SNHLY and CDR2 FYNNEI. V lost 3 bases, J lost 11 bases, and 16 bases lay in between. DNA of the CDR3: TGTGCCAGCAGTGATCGAGCAAGCCTCGAGGCTTTCTTT. As protein: CASSDRASLEAFF.

The V and J genes are TRBV10-1 and TRBJ2-7; 8 positions match TRBD2. In germline, CDR1 is WNHNN, CDR2 SYGVQD (reference sequence). With V trimmed by 2 bases and J by 3 bases, 6 bases remained unmatched. This CDR3 region has 15 residues. CDR3 residues: CASSEVSGMLYEQYF. CDR3 DNA sequence: TGCGCCAGCAGTGAGGTTAGCGGGATGCTCTACGAGCAGTACTTC.

V usage is TRBV14 and J usage is TRBJ2-7; maybe TRBD1 (6 bases). Trimming pared 1 base from V and 2 bases from J, leaving 12 bases between. The CDR3 is 15 amino acids. Germline V CDR1 and CDR2: SGHDN, FVKESK. In DNA, the CDR3 is TGTGCCAGCAGCCAAGGGGTTTCAGGGGCCTACGAGCAGTACTTC. Translation gives CASSQGVSGAYEQYF.

This chain links TRBV29-1 with TRBJ2-7; D gene unclear. Germline V gives CDR1 SQVTM, CDR2 ANQGSEA. V was clipped by 4 bases and J by 7 bases, with 17 bases between them. This CDR3 has 13 amino acids. The CDR3 reads CSVGGESMGEQYF. The CDR3 region has the DNA TGCAGCGTTGGTGGTGAGTCAATGGGGGAGCAGTACTTC.

The DNA for the CDR3 is TGTGCCAGCACTAAGGTCGGACTAGCCCCAGGAGGATACATTCAGTACTTC. Protein product: CASTKVGLAPGGYIQYF. The V gene is TRBV7-2, the J gene TRBJ2-4, with 8 bases that match TRBD2. Losses at the gene ends were 7 bases for V and 8 bases for J; bases not matched to a gene: 19. CDR1 is SGHTA and CDR2 is FQGNSA in the germline V gene. The CDR3 loop spans 17 amino acids.

The rearrangement uses TRBV6-5 and TRBJ2-7; 7 bases line up with TRBD1. CDR1 and CDR2 (germline): MNHEY, SVGAGI. This CDR3 has 14 amino acids. Trimming at V came to 6 bases and at J to 0 bases, leaving 5 bases not matched to a gene. The CDR3 coding sequence is TGTGCCAGCAGATCCAGGGGGAGCTCCTACGAGCAGTACTTC. Translating it yields CASRSRGSSYEQYF.

The rearrangement uses TRBV6-4 and TRBJ2-6; maybe TRBD2 (6 bases). Germline V CDR1 and CDR2: MRHNA, SNTAGT. The ends were cut back, 6 bases at V and 0 bases at J, with 9 bases in the middle. The CDR3 spans 15 residues. The CDR3 bases are TGTGCCAGCAGCCGGGAGAGCTCTGGGGCCAACGTCCTGACTTTC. This translates into CASSRESSGANVLTF.

The chain has TRBV4-1 and TRBJ1-2, with D unresolved. Per the germline V gene, CDR1 is MGHRA and CDR2 is YSYEKL. The CDR3 length is 14 residues. Trimming took 5 bases from V and 0 from J, leaving 10 bases between them. CDR3 nucleotide sequence: TGCGCCAGCAGCAACAACATAGCTAACTATGGCTACACCTTC. It yields the protein CASSNNIANYGYTF.